Following are 21 T cell receptor beta chains from one sample sequenced in a study of CD8+ T cells in alopecia areata. Reverse transcribed after extraction, RNA yielded cDNA as the sequencing template. This table comes from immunoSEQ multiplex PCR, and its TCRdb copy is limited to in-frame clones, with some not included. The repertoire includes about 260,000 clones, approximately 60% of them detected once, and about 0.9% sits in the top ten. Treatment described: oral pan-JAK inhibitor, 5-10 mg twice daily. The sequenced sample was CD4+ T cells sorted from blood, obtained at approximately week 52, from a patient treated with tofacitinib. These receptors were collected from a human donor with alopecia areata.

V usage is TRBV30 and J usage is TRBJ1-2; 8 nucleotides match TRBD1. The V and J ends lost 0 bases and 8 bases, in that order; junction bases with no gene match: 14. In germline, CDR1 is GTSNPN, CDR2 SVGIG (reference sequence). This CDR3 is built from 16 residues. CDR3: CAWSVRWGQAHGGYTF. The CDR3 DNA reads as TGTGCCTGGAGTGTAAGGTGGGGACAGGCCCATGGGGGCTACACCTTC. Looking up the rest from reference TRBV30 and TRBJ1-2 gives the full variable domain: SQTIHQWPATLVQPVGSPLSLECTVEGTSNPNLYWYRQAAGRGLQLLFYSVGIGQISSEVPQNLSASRPQDRQFILSSKKLLLSDSGFYLCAWSVRWGQAHGGYTFGSGTRLTVV.

Details on this clone: The sample holds other DNA sequences that translate to the same CDR3. The rearrangement uses TRBV20-1 and TRBJ2-7; possibly TRBD1 for D (5 bases). The ends were cut back, 3 bases at V and 2 bases at J, with 5 bases in the middle. CDR1 and CDR2 from the germline V gene are DFQATT and SNEGSKA (reference sequence). The CDR3 contains 11 residues. The CDR3, as DNA: TGCAGTGCTAGGGACACCTACGAGCAGTACTTC. Amino acids: CSARDTYEQYF.

The V and J genes are TRBV7-6 and TRBJ2-7; D is perhaps TRBD1 (5 bases). The CDR3 totals 13 residues. Trimming took 1 base from V and 3 from J, leaving 7 bases between them. Germline values: CDR1 SGHVS, CDR2 FNYEAQ. The CDR3 DNA follows: TGTGCCAGCAGCTTAGAGCAGGGCTACGAGCAGTACTTC. Translation: CASSLEQGYEQYF.

This rearrangement joins TRBV4-1 to TRBJ2-1; possible D gene TRBD1, 6 bases. Trimming took 5 bases from V and 9 from J, leaving 23 bases between them. The germline V gene has CDR1 MGHRA and CDR2 YSYEKL. The CDR3 is made up of 16 amino acids. The CDR3 DNA reads TGCGCCAGCAGCGACAACAGGGTCGCCTCCTCGGGTGAGCAGTTCTTC. Its translation: CASSDNRVASSGEQFF.

This clone was picked up a small number of times. The chain employs TRBV7-9 and TRBJ1-6; D unresolved. V was pared by 4 bases and J by 10 bases, with 17 bases between. The CDR3 is made up of 15 amino acids. Germline CDR1 SEHNR, CDR2 FQNEAQ (reference sequence). CDR3: CASSSTNTRVSPLHF. The CDR3 DNA reads TGTGCCAGCAGCTCCACGAACACCCGCGTCTCACCCCTCCACTTT.

The chain is built from TRBV30 and TRBJ2-5; unclear D gene. V lost 3 bases to trimming and J lost 1 base, with 12 bases between them. Germline values: CDR1 GTSNPN, CDR2 SVGIG (reference sequence). The CDR3 contains 14 residues. The CDR3 nucleotides read TGTGCCTGGAGCGCGCATCACTCCCAAGAGACCCAGTACTTC. This codes for CAWSAHHSQETQYF.

The chain couples TRBV7-3 to TRBJ2-5; no clear D. The CDR3 totals 15 residues. The V end lost 1 base, the J end lost 5 bases, and 14 bases lay between the germline ends. In germline, CDR1 is SGHTA, CDR2 FQGTGA. CDR3 sequence reads: CASSLMAASEETQYF. CDR3 in DNA: TGTGCCAGCAGCTTAATGGCGGCATCCGAGGAGACCCAGTACTTC.

The V and J genes are TRBV27 and TRBJ2-5; the D gene is possibly TRBD1 (6 bases). V was shortened by 10 bases and J by 5 bases, with 14 bases between the two germline ends. Per the germline V gene, CDR1 is MNHEY and CDR2 is SMNVEV (reference sequence). This CDR3 is 12 amino acids long. The CDR3 sequence is CANAGVVETQYF. Here the CDR3 DNA reads TGTGCCAACGCAGGGGTTGTGGAGACCCAGTACTTC.

The chain uses TRBV15 and TRBJ1-6, with TRBD1 identical over 9 bases. Trimming removed 1 base from V and 9 bases from J; junction bases left unmatched: 7. The CDR3 is made up of 16 amino acids. Germline V gene data show CDR1 as LNHNV and CDR2 as YYDKDF (reference sequence). CDR3 coding DNA: TGTGCCACCAGCAGAGTTTTTGGGACAGGGTCTTCACCCCTCCACTTT. Its protein product is CATSRVFGTGSSPLHF.

The rearrangement uses TRBV30 and TRBJ1-2; D not resolved. The CDR3 runs 13 residues. Per germline, CDR1 GTSNPN and CDR2 SVGIG (reference sequence). The ends were cut back, 1 base at V and 7 bases at J, with 13 bases in the middle. The CDR3 region is CAWSADQLSGYTF. CDR3 coding DNA: TGTGCCTGGAGTGCCGACCAGCTTTCTGGCTACACCTTC.

J is TRBJ2-7 and V is TRBV25-1, with D hard to call. The CDR3 covers 14 residues. V was trimmed by 4 bases and J by 3 bases, leaving 13 bases between them. Germline V gives CDR1 MGHDK, CDR2 SYGVNS. CDR3 in amino acids: CASSVSIQSYEQYF. The CDR3 nucleotides are TGTGCCAGCAGTGTATCGATACAGAGCTACGAGCAGTACTTC.

The chain joins TRBV7-9 to TRBJ1-3, with D unclear. CDR3 length: 13 residues. CDR1 and CDR2 from the germline V gene are SEHNR and FQNEAQ (reference sequence). The ends were cut back, 2 bases at V and 8 bases at J, with 10 bases in the middle. The CDR3 nucleotides read TGTGCCAGCAGCTTATATGAGGGAGACACCATATATTTT. It encodes CASSLYEGDTIYF.

In its sample, this clone was seen a few times. The chain joins TRBV27 to TRBJ1-2, with D unresolved. This CDR3 has 12 amino acids. With 5 bases removed from V and 4 bases from J, the gap between germline ends came to 8 bases. The V gene's germline CDR1 is MNHEY and CDR2 SMNVEV (reference sequence). CDR3 nucleotide sequence: TGTGCCAGCAGTGACCCTGGCTATGGCTACACCTTC. Protein sequence: CASSDPGYGYTF.

This clone has more than one count but fewer than ten. The rearrangement links TRBV7-2 to TRBJ2-7; no reliable D call. CDR3 length equals 13 residues. CDR1 and CDR2 from the germline V gene are SGHTA and FQGNSA. V lost 1 base and J lost 6, with 10 bases in between. The CDR3 nucleotides are TGTGCCAGCAGCTTAGTGCCCCAGACCGAGCAGTACTTC. This gives the protein CASSLVPQTEQYF.

The rearrangement uses TRBV7-9 and TRBJ2-6; unclear D gene. Between the trimmed V and J ends, which lost 4 bases and 3 bases, there was a span of 7 bases. The CDR3 runs to 14 residues. Germline V lookup: CDR1 SEHNR, CDR2 FQNEAQ (reference sequence). Here the CDR3 DNA reads TGTGCCAGCAGCTGGGCGCGTGGGGCCAACGTCCTGACTTTC. This gives the protein CASSWARGANVLTF.

The rearrangement joins TRBV4-2 to TRBJ1-2; 11 nucleotides agree with TRBD1. The CDR3 runs 13 residues. Germline CDR1 is LGHNA and CDR2 is YNFKEQ. V trimming: 6 bases; J trimming: 8 bases; junction bases outside the gene matches: 5. The CDR3: CASSGTGGTGYTF. CDR3 DNA: TGTGCCAGCAGTGGGACAGGGGGGACGGGCTACACCTTC.

For this clone: Other DNA sequences within the sample encode an identical CDR3. The chain employs TRBV9 and TRBJ1-1; D is perhaps TRBD1 (5 bases). With 0 bases removed from V and 0 bases from J, the gap between germline ends came to 9 bases. The germline V gene encodes CDR1 SGDLS and CDR2 YYNGEE. The CDR3 is made up of 15 amino acids. CDR3 coding DNA: TGTGCCAGCAGCGTAGGAGGGGCGGTGAACACTGAAGCTTTCTTT. Translated, it gives CASSVGGAVNTEAFF.

This clone has a single count. V is TRBV7-9 and J is TRBJ2-1; 14 bases match TRBD2. In germline, CDR1 is SEHNR, CDR2 FQNEAQ (reference sequence). This CDR3 comprises 16 residues. V lost 5 bases and J lost 10; bases outside the gene matches: 10. CDR3 nucleotides: TGTGCCAGCAGCCCGGGACTAGCGGGGGCCGCCCAGGAGCAGTTCTTC. Protein: CASSPGLAGAAQEQFF. The variable domain in full, with the rest retrieved from reference TRBV7-9 and TRBJ2-1, is DTGVSQNPRHKITKRGQNVTFRCDPISEHNRLYWYRQTLGQGPEFLTYFQNEAQLEKSRLLSDRFSAERPKGSFSTLEIQRTEQGDSAMYLCASSPGLAGAAQEQFFGPGTRLTVL.

This chain joins TRBV2 and TRBJ2-1; D remains unclear. V lost 0 bases and J lost 9, with 9 bases in between. The germline CDR1 and CDR2 sequences are SNHLY and FYNNEI. The CDR3 covers 13 residues. Here the CDR3 reads CASSEARSAEQFF. The CDR3 region has the DNA TGTGCCAGCAGTGAAGCGCGAAGCGCTGAGCAGTTCTTC.

The rearrangement links TRBV4-1 to TRBJ1-3, with a weak D call TRBD1 (6 bases). Trimming stripped 0 bases from V and 2 bases from J, with 8 bases between. Germline CDR1 reads MGHRA; CDR2 reads YSYEKL. CDR3 length: 15 residues. This chain's CDR3 is CASSQEQGTGNTIYF. Written as DNA, the CDR3 is TGCGCCAGCAGCCAAGAACAGGGAACTGGAAACACCATATATTTT.

This clone was observed a single time. The rearrangement uses TRBV2 and TRBJ2-7, with TRBD1 identical over 7 bases. Trimming removed 6 bases from V and 0 bases from J; junction bases left unmatched: 5. CDR1 is SNHLY, CDR2 FYNNEI, per germline. This CDR3 contains 14 residues. The CDR3: CASRPGQLSYEQYF. CDR3 bases: TGTGCCAGCAGGCCGGGACAGCTCTCCTACGAGCAGTACTTC. Based on the CDR3 plus reference TRBV2 and TRBJ2-7, the full variable domain is EPEVTQTPSHQVTQMGQEVILRCVPISNHLYFYWYRQILGQKVEFLVSFYNNEISEKSEIFDDQFSVERPDGSNFTLKIRSTKLEDSAMYFCASRPGQLSYEQYFGPGTRLTVT.